The 3 T cell receptor beta chains given below trace back to one sample, sequenced in a study of T cells in Graves' hyperthyroidism and ophthalmopathy. RNA transcripts served as the template for amplifying TCR beta CDR3 regions. Primed by the HTBI set, a first-round RT-PCR was run on the TCR CDR3. In TCRdb, the multiplex PCR reads were re-called with MiXCR into one record per CDR3 protein. The sample carries some 360,000 distinct CDR3 sequences, approximately 14% recorded once. Material: blood. These receptors came from a woman aged 55-75 years with Graves' hyperthyroidism.

This clonotype occurred many times. The chain joins TRBV12-3 or TRBV12-4 to TRBJ1-1; D may be TRBD1 (5 bases). The CDR3 has 14 amino acids. V lost 6 bases, J lost 11 bases, and 22 bases lay in between. As DNA, the CDR3 is TGTGCCAGCAGCTCCACGGGACTCCCCAGTCGGGCTTTCTTT. This sequence encodes CASSSTGLPSRAFF.

This clonotype was found a few times. The chain combines TRBV4-2 with TRBJ2-1, with unresolved D. The V gene's germline CDR1 is LGHNA and CDR2 YNFKEQ. The CDR3 loop spans 15 amino acids. Trimming took 0 bases from V and 5 from J, leaving 11 bases between them. CDR3 DNA sequence: TGTGCCAGCAGCCAAGAGTACGGGTGGGACAATGAGCAGTTCTTC. This encodes CASSQEYGWDNEQFF.

This clonotype came up a few times. The chain joins TRBV10-1 to TRBJ2-3; possibly TRBD1 for D (6 bases). With 0 bases removed from V and 4 bases from J, the gap between germline ends came to 8 bases. The CDR3 covers 14 residues. Germline values: CDR1 WNHNN, CDR2 SYGVQD (reference sequence). The CDR3 region is CASSESSGADTQYF. The CDR3, as DNA: TGCGCCAGCAGTGAGTCGTCAGGGGCAGATACGCAGTATTTT.